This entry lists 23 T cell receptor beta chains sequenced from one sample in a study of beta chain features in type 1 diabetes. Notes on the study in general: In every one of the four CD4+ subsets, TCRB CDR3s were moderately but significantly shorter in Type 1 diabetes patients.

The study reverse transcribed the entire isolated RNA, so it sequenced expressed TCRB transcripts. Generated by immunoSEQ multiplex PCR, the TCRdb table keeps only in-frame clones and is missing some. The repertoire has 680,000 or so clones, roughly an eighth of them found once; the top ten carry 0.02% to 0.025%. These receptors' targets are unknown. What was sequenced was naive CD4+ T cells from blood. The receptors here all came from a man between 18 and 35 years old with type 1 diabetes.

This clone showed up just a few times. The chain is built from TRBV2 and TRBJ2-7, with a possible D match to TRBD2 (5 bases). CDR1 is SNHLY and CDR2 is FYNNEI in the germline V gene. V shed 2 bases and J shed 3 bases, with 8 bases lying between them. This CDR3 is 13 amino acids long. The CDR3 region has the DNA TGTGCCAGCAGTGAACCCCGGGGCTACGAGCAGTACTTC. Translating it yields CASSEPRGYEQYF.

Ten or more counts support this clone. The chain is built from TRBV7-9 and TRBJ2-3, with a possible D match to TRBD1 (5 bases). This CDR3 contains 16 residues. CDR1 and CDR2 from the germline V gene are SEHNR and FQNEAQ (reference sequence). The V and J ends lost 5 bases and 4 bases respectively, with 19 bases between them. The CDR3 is CASSPRGTVSADTQYF. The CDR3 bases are TGTGCCAGCAGCCCAAGGGGTACAGTGAGTGCAGATACGCAGTATTTT.

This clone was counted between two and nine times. The CDR3 DNA reads as TGTGCCAGCAGCGAGTCCGCTACGGGGCAGTACTTC. Protein product: CASSESATGQYF. The rearrangement joins TRBV7-9 to TRBJ2-7; D unresolved. Trimming shortened V by 5 bases and J by 9 bases, and 14 bases separated the two germline ends. Germline-derived CDR1 and CDR2 are SEHNR and FQNEAQ (reference sequence). The CDR3 spans 12 residues.

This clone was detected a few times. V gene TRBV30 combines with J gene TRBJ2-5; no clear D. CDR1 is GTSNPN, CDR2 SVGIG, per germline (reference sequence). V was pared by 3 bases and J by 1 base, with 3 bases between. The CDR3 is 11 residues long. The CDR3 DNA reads TGTGCCTGGAGGACCCAAGAGACCCAGTACTTC. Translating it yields CAWRTQETQYF.

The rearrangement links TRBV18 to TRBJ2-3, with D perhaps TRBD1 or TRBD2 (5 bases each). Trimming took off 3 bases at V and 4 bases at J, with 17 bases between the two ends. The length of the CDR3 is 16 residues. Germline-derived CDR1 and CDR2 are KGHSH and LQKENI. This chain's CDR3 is CASSPEAPGAADTQYF. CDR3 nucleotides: TGTGCCAGCTCACCTGAAGCCCCCGGGGCCGCAGATACGCAGTATTTT.

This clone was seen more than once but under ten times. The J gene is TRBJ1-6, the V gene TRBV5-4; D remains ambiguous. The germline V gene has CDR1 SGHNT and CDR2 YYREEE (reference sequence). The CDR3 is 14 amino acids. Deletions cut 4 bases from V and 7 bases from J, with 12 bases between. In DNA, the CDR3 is TGTGCCAGCAGCCAGACCCGGGGAAATTCACCCCTCCACTTT. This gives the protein CASSQTRGNSPLHF.

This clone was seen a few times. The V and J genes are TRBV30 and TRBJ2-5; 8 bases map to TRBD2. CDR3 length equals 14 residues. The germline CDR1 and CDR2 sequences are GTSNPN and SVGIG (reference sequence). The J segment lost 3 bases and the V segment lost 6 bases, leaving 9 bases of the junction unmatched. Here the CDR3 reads CACLRAGREETQYF. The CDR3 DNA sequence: TGTGCCTGCCTCCGGGCCGGGAGGGAAGAGACCCAGTACTTC.

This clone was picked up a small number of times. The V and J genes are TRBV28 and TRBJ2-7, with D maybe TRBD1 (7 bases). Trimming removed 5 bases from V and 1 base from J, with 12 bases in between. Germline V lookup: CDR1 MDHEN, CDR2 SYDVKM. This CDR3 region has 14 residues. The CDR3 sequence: CASSPRGESYEQYF. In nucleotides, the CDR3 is TGTGCCAGCAGTCCCAGGGGGGAATCCTACGAGCAGTACTTC. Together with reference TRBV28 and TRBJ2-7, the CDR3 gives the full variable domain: DVKVTQSSRYLVKRTGEKVFLECVQDMDHENMFWYRQDPGLGLRLIYFSYDVKMKEKGDIPEGYSVSREKKERFSLILESASTNQTSMYLCASSPRGESYEQYFGPGTRLTVT.

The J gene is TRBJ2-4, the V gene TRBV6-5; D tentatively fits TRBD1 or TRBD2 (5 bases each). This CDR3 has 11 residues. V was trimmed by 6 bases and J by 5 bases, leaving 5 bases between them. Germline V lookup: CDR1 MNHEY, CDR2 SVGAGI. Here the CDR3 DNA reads TGTGCCAGCAGGGGACAAAACATTCAGTACTTC. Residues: CASRGQNIQYF.

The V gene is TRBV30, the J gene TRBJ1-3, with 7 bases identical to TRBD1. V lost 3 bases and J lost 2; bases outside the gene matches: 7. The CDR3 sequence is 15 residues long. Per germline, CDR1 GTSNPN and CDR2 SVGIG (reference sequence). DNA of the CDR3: TGTGCCTGGAGGCCCAGGGGGGGGGCTGGAAACACCATATATTTT. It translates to CAWRPRGGAGNTIYF.

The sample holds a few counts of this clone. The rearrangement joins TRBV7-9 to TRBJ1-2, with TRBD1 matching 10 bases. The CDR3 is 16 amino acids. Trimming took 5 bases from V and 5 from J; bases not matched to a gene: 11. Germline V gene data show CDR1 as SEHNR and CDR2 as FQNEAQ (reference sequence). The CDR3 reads CASSDSGTGVTYGYTF. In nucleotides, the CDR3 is TGTGCCAGCAGCGATTCCGGGACAGGGGTTACTTATGGCTACACCTTC.

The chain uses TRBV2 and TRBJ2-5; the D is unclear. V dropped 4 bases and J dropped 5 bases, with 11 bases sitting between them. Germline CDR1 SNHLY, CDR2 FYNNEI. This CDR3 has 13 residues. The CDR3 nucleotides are TGTGCCAGCAGTGTATCGAGTTGGGAGACCCAGTACTTC. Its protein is CASSVSSWETQYF.

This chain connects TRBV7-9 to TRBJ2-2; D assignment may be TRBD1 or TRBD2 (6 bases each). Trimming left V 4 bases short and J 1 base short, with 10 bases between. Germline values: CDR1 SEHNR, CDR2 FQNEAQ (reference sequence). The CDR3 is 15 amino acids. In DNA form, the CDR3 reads TGTGCCAGCAGCTCGGAGGGGGTGAACACCGGGGAGCTGTTTTTT. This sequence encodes CASSSEGVNTGELFF.

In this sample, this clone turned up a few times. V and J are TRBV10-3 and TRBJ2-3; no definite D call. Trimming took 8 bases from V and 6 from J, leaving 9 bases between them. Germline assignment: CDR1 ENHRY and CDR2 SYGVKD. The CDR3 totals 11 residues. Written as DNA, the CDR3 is TGTGCCATCCGGTCGGAGGATACGCAGTATTTT. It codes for CAIRSEDTQYF.

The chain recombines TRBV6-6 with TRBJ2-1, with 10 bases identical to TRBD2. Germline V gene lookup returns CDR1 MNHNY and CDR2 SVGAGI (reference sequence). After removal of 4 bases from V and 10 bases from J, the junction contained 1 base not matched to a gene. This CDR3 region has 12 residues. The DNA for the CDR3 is TGTGCCAGCAGTTTTAGCGGGGGGGAGCAGTTCTTC. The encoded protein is CASSFSGGEQFF.

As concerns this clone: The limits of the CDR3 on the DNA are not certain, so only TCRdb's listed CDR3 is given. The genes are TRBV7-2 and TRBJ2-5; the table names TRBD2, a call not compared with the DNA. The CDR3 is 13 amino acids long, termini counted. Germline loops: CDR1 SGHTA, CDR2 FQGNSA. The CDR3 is CASIWGLGTHLYF.

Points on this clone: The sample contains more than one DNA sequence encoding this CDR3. Here the CDR3 reads CASSVGPTDTQYF. CDR3 coding DNA: TGTGCCAGCAGTGTGGGCCCTACAGATACGCAGTATTTT. The gene calls are TRBV9 and TRBJ2-3; D remains ambiguous. Trimming stripped 5 bases from V and 3 bases from J, with 10 bases between. The germline CDR1 and CDR2 sequences are SGDLS and YYNGEE. The CDR3 consists of 13 residues.

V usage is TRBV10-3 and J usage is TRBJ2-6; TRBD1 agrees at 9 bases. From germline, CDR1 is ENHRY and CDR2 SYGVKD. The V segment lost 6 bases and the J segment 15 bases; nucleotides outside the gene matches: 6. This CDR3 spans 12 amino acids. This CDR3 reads CAIRLDRGDLTF. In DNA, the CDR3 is TGTGCCATCAGATTGGACAGGGGAGACCTGACTTTC.

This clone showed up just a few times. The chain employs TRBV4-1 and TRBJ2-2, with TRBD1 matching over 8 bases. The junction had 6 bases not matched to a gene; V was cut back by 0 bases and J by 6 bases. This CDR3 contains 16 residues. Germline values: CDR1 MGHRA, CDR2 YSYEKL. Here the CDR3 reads CASSQDYQGAPGELFF. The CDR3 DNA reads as TGCGCCAGCAGCCAAGATTACCAGGGGGCCCCCGGGGAGCTGTTTTTT.

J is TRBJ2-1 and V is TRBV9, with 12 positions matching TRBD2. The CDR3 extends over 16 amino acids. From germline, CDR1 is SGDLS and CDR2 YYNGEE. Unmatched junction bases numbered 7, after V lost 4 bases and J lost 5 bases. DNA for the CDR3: TGTGCCAGCAGCACCGGACTAGCGGGGTATAACAATGAGCAGTTCTTC. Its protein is CASSTGLAGYNNEQFF.

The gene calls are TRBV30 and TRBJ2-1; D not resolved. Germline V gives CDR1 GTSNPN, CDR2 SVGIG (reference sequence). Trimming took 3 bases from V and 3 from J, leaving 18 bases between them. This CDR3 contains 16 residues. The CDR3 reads CAWSLPGWGDYNEQFF. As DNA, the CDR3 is TGTGCCTGGAGCCTCCCTGGATGGGGTGACTACAATGAGCAGTTCTTC.

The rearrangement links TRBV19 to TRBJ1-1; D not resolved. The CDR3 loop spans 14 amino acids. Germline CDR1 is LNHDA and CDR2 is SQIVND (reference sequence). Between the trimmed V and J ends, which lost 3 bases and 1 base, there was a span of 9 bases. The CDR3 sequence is CASSMVHKNTEAFF. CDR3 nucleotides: TGTGCCAGTAGTATGGTCCACAAGAACACTGAAGCTTTCTTT.

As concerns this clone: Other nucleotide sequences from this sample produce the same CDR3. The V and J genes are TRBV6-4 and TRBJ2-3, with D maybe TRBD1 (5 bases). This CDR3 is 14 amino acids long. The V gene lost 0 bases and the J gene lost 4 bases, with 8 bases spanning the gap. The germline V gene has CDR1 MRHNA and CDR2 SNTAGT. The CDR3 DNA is TGTGCCAGCAGTGACTCAGGCAGGGCAGATACGCAGTATTTT. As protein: CASSDSGRADTQYF.